What follows is one T cell receptor beta chain and its context. The antigen is unknown. Germline V gene sequence: CDR1 LGHNA, CDR2 YNFKEQ. CDR3 size: 19 residues. V lost 0 bases, J lost 7 bases, and 14 bases stayed unmatched. It was across several immunoSEQ plates that each subset's genomic DNA was evenly split. Sequenced by immunoSEQ multiplex PCR; TCRdb stores in-frame clones only, minus some. The top ten hold roughly an eighth of the sample, which has about half a million clones, around 79% seen once. This sample was included in a study of shared clonotypes between healthy human individuals. Study-level findings and limits: Researchers sampled blood only, noting tissue repertoires likely differ.

Genomic DNA for unsorted samples was obtained from 80 million to 100 million PBMCs. The V and J genes are TRBV4-2 and TRBJ2-2, with 10 bases that match TRBD2. The specimen sequenced was PBMCs. The source of this sequence is a woman aged 40 to 55 in good health. Some clones in this sample may be carry-over from other donors' samples. The CDR3 DNA reads TGTGCCAGCAGCCAAGATCGGCCACTAGCGGGAACTACCCACGGGGAGCTGTTTTTT. Protein product: CASSQDRPLAGTTHGELFF.